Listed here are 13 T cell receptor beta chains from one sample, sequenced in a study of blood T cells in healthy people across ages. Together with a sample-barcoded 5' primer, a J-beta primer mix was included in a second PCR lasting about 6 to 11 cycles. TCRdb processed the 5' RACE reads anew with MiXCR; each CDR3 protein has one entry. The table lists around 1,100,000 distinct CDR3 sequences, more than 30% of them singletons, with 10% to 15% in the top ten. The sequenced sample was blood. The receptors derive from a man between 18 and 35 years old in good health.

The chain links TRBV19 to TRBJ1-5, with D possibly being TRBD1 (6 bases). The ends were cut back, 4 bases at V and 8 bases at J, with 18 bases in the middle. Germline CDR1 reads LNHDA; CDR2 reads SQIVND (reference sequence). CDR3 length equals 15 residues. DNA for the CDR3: TGTGCCAGTAGTAATCGGGACAACCACAACAAGCCCCAGCATTTT. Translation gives CASSNRDNHNKPQHF.

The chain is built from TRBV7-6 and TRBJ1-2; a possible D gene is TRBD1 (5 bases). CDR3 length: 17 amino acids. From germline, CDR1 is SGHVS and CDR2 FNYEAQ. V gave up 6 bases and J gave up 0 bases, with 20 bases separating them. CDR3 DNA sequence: TGTGCCAGCAGGGATCTCGAAGGGGAACCTTCTAACTATGGCTACACCTTC. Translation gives CASRDLEGEPSNYGYTF.

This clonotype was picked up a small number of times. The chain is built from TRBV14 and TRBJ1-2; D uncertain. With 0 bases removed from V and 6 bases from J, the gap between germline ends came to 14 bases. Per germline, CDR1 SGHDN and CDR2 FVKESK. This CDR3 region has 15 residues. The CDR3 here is CASSQDPRALDGYTF. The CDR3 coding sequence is TGTGCCAGCAGCCAAGATCCCCGGGCGCTCGATGGCTACACCTTC.

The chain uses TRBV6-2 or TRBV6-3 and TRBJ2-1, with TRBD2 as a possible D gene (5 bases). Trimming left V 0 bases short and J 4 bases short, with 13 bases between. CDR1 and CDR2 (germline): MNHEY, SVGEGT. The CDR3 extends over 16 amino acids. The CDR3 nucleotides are TGTGCCAGCAGTTACTCGATGGCGGGCGCATACAATGAGCAGTTCTTC. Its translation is CASSYSMAGAYNEQFF.

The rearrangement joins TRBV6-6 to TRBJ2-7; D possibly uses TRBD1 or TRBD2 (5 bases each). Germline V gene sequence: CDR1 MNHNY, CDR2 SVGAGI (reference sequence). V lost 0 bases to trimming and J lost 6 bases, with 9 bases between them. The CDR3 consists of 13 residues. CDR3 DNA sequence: TGTGCCAGCAGTTACTCAACCGGGACCGAGCAGTACTTC. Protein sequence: CASSYSTGTEQYF.

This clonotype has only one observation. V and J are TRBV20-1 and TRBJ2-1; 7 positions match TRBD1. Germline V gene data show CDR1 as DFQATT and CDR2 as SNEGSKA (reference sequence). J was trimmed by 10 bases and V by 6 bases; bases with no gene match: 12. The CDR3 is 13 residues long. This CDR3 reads CSAVTGAYHEQFF. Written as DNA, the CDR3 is TGCAGTGCGGTCACAGGGGCTTACCACGAGCAGTTCTTC.

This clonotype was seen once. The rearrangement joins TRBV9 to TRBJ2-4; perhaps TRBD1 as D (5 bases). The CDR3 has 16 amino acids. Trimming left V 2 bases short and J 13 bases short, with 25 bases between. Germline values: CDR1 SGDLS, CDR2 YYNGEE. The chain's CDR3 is CASSVDSGNLWKEQYF. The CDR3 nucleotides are TGTGCCAGCAGCGTCGATTCAGGGAATCTGTGGAAGGAGCAGTACTTC.

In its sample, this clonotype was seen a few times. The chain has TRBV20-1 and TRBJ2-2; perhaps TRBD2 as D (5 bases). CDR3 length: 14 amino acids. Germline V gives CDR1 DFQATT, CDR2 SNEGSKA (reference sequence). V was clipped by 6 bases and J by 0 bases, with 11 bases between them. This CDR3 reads CSARGGPNTGELFF. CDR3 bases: TGCAGTGCCCGCGGCGGGCCGAACACCGGGGAGCTGTTTTTT.

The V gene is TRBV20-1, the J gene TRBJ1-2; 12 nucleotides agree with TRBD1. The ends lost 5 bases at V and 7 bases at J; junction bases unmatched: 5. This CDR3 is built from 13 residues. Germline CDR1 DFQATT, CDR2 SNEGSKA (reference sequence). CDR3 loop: CSALMGQGAGYTF. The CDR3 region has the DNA TGCAGTGCTCTAATGGGACAGGGGGCTGGCTACACCTTC.

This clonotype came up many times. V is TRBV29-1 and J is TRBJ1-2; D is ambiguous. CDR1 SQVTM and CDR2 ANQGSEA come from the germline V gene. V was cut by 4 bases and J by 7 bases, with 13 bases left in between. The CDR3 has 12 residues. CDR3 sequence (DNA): TGCAGCGTTGGAACCGCTCTTGGTGGCTACACCTTC. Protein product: CSVGTALGGYTF. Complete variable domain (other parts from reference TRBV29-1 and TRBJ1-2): SAVISQKPSRDICQRGTSLTIQCQVDSQVTMMFWYRQQPGQSLTLIATANQGSEATYESGFVIDKFPISRPNLTFSTLTVSNMSPEDSSIYLCSVGTALGGYTFGSGTRLTVV.

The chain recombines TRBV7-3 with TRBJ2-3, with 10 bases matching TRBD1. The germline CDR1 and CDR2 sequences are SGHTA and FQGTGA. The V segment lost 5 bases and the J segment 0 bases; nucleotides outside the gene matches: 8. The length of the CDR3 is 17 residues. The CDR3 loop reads CASSLTGGGRSTDTQYF. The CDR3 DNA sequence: TGTGCCAGCAGCCTGACAGGGGGCGGACGAAGCACAGATACGCAGTATTTT.

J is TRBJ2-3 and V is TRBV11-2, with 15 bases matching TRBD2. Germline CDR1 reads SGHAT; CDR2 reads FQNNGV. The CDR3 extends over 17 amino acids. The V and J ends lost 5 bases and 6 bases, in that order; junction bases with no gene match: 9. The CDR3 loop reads CASSPLWTSGGADTQYF. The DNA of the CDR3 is TGTGCCAGCAGCCCCCTGTGGACTAGCGGGGGGGCTGATACGCAGTATTTT.

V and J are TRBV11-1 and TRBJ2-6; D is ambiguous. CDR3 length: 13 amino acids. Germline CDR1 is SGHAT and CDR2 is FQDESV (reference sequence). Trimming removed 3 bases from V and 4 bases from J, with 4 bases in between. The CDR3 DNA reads TGTGCCAGCAGCTTCGCCGGGGCCAACGTCCTGACTTTC. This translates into CASSFAGANVLTF.